This T cell receptor (beta chain) was captured in a study of CD8 T cells in ankylosing spondylitis. General study findings and limits: Existing reports had already noted some motif variants in reactive arthritis synovial fluid and blood. Characteristic of ankylosing spondylitis blood, it appeared, was a TCR beta motif comprising several highly homologous variants. Disease-associated clones were reportedly significantly overrepresented in matched ankylosing spondylitis synovial fluid. Disease-linked clones had a CD8+ phenotype and relatively low frequency in peripheral blood.

For TCR beta, libraries came from quantitative 5'-RACE with molecular barcodes. TCRdb re-called the 5' RACE reads through MiXCR, storing one row per CDR3 protein. The sample has hundreds of thousands of distinct CDR3 sequences, roughly 27% seen once. The V and J ends lost 6 bases and 1 base respectively, with 15 bases between them. The CDR3 sequence is 15 residues long. The germline CDR1 and CDR2 sequences are KGHSH and LQKENI. The table lists this clonotype with a few counts. Antigen unknown. Sequencing was carried out using blood, either unsorted or a sorted T cell fraction (not recorded which). The clonotype originates from a male donor with ankylosing spondylitis. The genes are TRBV18 and TRBJ1-1, with a tentative D call TRBD1 (6 bases). CDR3 in DNA: TGTGCCAGCTCCCGGGTCTCAGGGGCGAACACTGAAGCTTTCTTT. This translates into CASSRVSGANTEAFF.